This T cell receptor beta chain was found in a study of blood T cell repertoires in COVID-19. In the study overall: Whether acute or convalescent, the COVID-19 samples came from the United States, Italy and Spain. In each case, the material was cDNA or gDNA derived from T cells, B-cell-depleted T cells, or PBMCs.

Methods used by the authors: Quantification of nucleated cells was approximated via reference gene primer amplification. Libraries were prepared by immunoSEQ multiplex PCR; TCRdb keeps only in-frame clonotypes and omits some of them. V, J and clone size are those of that table, while D and trimming were read from the DNA. The data hold 100,000 or so clones, with roughly 80% observed a single time. The CDR3 consists of 15 residues. CDR1 SGHKS and CDR2 YYEKEE come from the germline V gene (reference sequence). The V gene end was trimmed by 6 bases and the J gene end by 5 bases; junction bases not matched to a gene: 12.

V gene TRBV5-5 combines with J gene TRBJ2-7; 9 nucleotides line up with TRBD1. The TCR sequence derives from a woman in her 70s with acute or convalescent COVID-19. The sequenced sample consisted of peripheral blood. As DNA, the CDR3 is TGTGCCAGCATCCCCGCCGGGACAGGGAAACACGAGCAGTACTTC. This codes for CASIPAGTGKHEQYF.